This T cell receptor beta chain is from a study of cytomegalovirus exposure and HLA in healthy donors. There are 15 residues in the CDR3. Germline lookup yields CDR1 MGHDK and CDR2 SYGVNS. V lost 3 bases and J 0 bases, leaving 9 bases between the germline ends. The PCR employed 60 Vbeta primers together with 13 Jbeta primers. Sequencing used immunoSEQ multiplex PCR; TCRdb keeps in-frame clones, though not all of them. The table has about 230,000 clones, 85% seen once. This chain joins TRBV25-1 and TRBJ1-5, with D unresolved. This clonotype originated in a human donor in good health. The specimen sequenced was PBMCs. The CDR3 coding sequence is TGTGCCAGCAGTGATCGAGGGAGTAGCAATCAGCCCCAGCATTTT. Amino acids: CASSDRGSSNQPQHF. Together with reference TRBV25-1 and TRBJ1-5, the CDR3 gives the full variable domain: EADIYQTPRYLVIGTGKKITLECSQTMGHDKMYWYQQDPGMELHLIHYSYGVNSTEKGDLSSESTVSRIRTEHFPLTLESARPSHTSQYLCASSDRGSSNQPQHFGDGTRLSIL.